These 30 T cell receptor beta chains originate from one sample sequenced in a study of shared clonotypes between healthy human individuals. Profiling relied on immunoSEQ multiplex PCR, and the TCRdb table lists in-frame clones only, not all of them. The sample lists around 1,100,000 clones; approximately 75% were seen once. Sequences were obtained from memory CD4+ T cells from PBMCs. Indicated subset: CD45RA-negative fraction. These receptors were taken from a young man in good health. Some clones in this sample may be carry-over from other donors' samples.

V gene TRBV5-1 combines with J gene TRBJ2-5, with D perhaps matching TRBD1 or TRBD2 (5 bases each). Trimming cost V 4 bases and J 4 bases, with 17 bases left between them. This CDR3 contains 15 residues. CDR1 is SGHRS and CDR2 is YFSETQ in the germline V gene. The CDR3 bases are TGCGCCAGCAGCCAGGGACCCCCACCCCCAGAGACCCAGTACTTC. Its protein is CASSQGPPPPETQYF.

The chain carries TRBV28 and TRBJ2-7; D is uncertain. Trimming removed 6 bases from V and 6 bases from J, with 12 bases in between. Germline lookup yields CDR1 MDHEN and CDR2 SYDVKM. This CDR3 is 12 amino acids long. DNA for the CDR3: TGTGCCAGCAGCCGACGGATCCCCGAGCAGTACTTC. Translated, it gives CASSRRIPEQYF.

With regard to this clone: An end of the junction does not agree with germline; a read error may underlie this. This sequence joins TRBV6-5 and TRBJ1-1; a weak D match, TRBD1 (6 bases). This CDR3 has 12 residues. From germline, CDR1 is MNHEY and CDR2 SVGAGI. DNA of the CDR3: TGTGCCAGCAGAAACAGGGAAGCTGAAGTTTTCTTT. Residues: CASRNREAEVFF.

The gene calls are TRBV6-4 and TRBJ2-6; the D is unclear. This CDR3 has 14 residues. Germline-derived CDR1 and CDR2 are MRHNA and SNTAGT. With 6 bases removed from V and 4 bases from J, the gap between germline ends came to 10 bases. CDR3 nucleotide sequence: TGTGCCAGCAGCATAAACTGGGGGGCCAACGTCCTGACTTTC. Translated, it gives CASSINWGANVLTF.

V and J are TRBV30 and TRBJ2-3; 7 bases align to TRBD2. Germline CDR1 GTSNPN, CDR2 SVGIG (reference sequence). This CDR3 comprises 15 residues. The V segment lost 5 bases and the J segment 4 bases; nucleotides outside the gene matches: 12. CDR3 nucleotides: TGTGCCTGGGCTAGAGGCGGGAGTTTATCAGATACGCAGTATTTT. It specifies CAWARGGSLSDTQYF.

The table lists this clone with many counts. J is TRBJ1-5 and V is TRBV10-3, with 8 bases fitting TRBD1. Germline V gives CDR1 ENHRY, CDR2 SYGVKD. J gave up 7 bases and V 5 bases, and 7 bases lay outside the gene matches. This CDR3 is 14 amino acids long. The CDR3 DNA sequence: TGTGCCATCAGTCCGACAGGGGATGAACAGCCCCAGCATTTT. It is translated as CAISPTGDEQPQHF.

This chain uses TRBV27 with TRBJ1-2; TRBD1 might be the D (5 bases). Germline CDR1 and CDR2: MNHEY and SMNVEV (reference sequence). V was trimmed by 2 bases and J by 2 bases, leaving 12 bases between them. The CDR3 runs 15 residues. CDR3 sequence (DNA): TGTGCCAGCAGTTTAAGGGGTGAGGGGAACTATGGCTACACCTTC. Translating gives CASSLRGEGNYGYTF.

The chain has TRBV6-1 and TRBJ1-1; no clear D gene. This CDR3 spans 13 amino acids. V lost 4 bases, J lost 1 base, and 7 bases lay in between. Germline CDR1 MNHNS, CDR2 SASEGT. The CDR3 nucleotides read TGTGCCAGCAGTGGCCGGGAGAACACTGAAGCTTTCTTT. Amino acids: CASSGRENTEAFF.

The V call is TRBV6-1, the J call TRBJ2-4; 13 positions match TRBD2. The CDR3 length is 16 residues. The V gene end was trimmed by 4 bases and the J gene end by 8 bases; junction bases not matched to a gene: 8. Germline V CDR1 and CDR2: MNHNS, SASEGT. The DNA for the CDR3 is TGTGCCAGCAGTGGCCGGACTAGCGGGAGTAGTTACATTCAGTACTTC. It yields the protein CASSGRTSGSSYIQYF.

The chain carries TRBV28 and TRBJ2-5; D may be TRBD1 (5 bases). Trimming took off 8 bases at V and 4 bases at J, with 14 bases between the two ends. The CDR3 is 13 amino acids. Per germline, CDR1 MDHEN and CDR2 SYDVKM. CDR3 bases: TGTGCCAGCCGAACAGGATTATTAGAGACCCAGTACTTC. Its translation is CASRTGLLETQYF.

This clone was detected only a few times. V and J are TRBV6-5 and TRBJ1-2, with TRBD1 matching over 9 bases. V was clipped by 2 bases and J by 2 bases; unmatched bases: 3. CDR1 MNHEY and CDR2 SVGAGI come from the germline V gene. This CDR3 comprises 15 residues. The DNA of the CDR3 is TGTGCCAGCAGTTACGGGGGGACAGGGAACTATGGCTACACCTTC. The encoded protein is CASSYGGTGNYGYTF.

The chain combines TRBV5-1 with TRBJ2-1, with 9 positions matching TRBD2. Unmatched junction bases numbered 7, after V lost 0 bases and J lost 3 bases. There are 17 residues in the CDR3. CDR1 is SGHRS and CDR2 is YFSETQ in the germline V gene. The CDR3 loop is CASSLGLAGRYYNEQFF. In DNA, the CDR3 is TGCGCCAGCAGCTTGGGGCTAGCGGGACGGTACTACAATGAGCAGTTCTTC.

This clone came up once. The chain links TRBV5-1 to TRBJ1-1; D gene unclear. V lost 0 bases to trimming and J lost 2 bases, with 8 bases between them. There are 14 residues in the CDR3. Germline loops: CDR1 SGHRS, CDR2 YFSETQ. CDR3 DNA sequence: TGCGCCAGCAGCTTGGTATACGGAAACACTGAAGCTTTCTTT. Translating gives CASSLVYGNTEAFF.

Concerning this clone itself: This could be a read error, since a much larger clone is one nucleotide away. Here the CDR3 reads CASSLGLLWDSPSYERYF. Written as DNA, the CDR3 is TGCGCCAGCAGCTTGGGATTGCTTTGGGACTCTCCCTCCTACGAGCGGTACTTC. The chain uses TRBV5-1 and TRBJ2-7, with D possibly matching TRBD2 (6 bases). The CDR3 is 18 amino acids. Germline V gives CDR1 SGHRS, CDR2 YFSETQ.

CDR3 protein: CASSEAGTQYF. As DNA, the CDR3 is TGTGCCAGCAGTGAAGCTGGGACCCAGTACTTC. The gene calls are TRBV6-1 and TRBJ2-5; no clear D. The V end was cut by 0 bases, the J end by 7 bases, with 3 bases between. Germline lookup yields CDR1 MNHNS and CDR2 SASEGT. The CDR3 totals 11 residues.

V gene TRBV29-1 combines with J gene TRBJ1-1; D is unresolved. The CDR3 runs to 13 residues. V was clipped by 4 bases and J by 5 bases, with 14 bases between them. The germline V gene encodes CDR1 SQVTM and CDR2 ANQGSEA. As DNA, the CDR3 is TGCAGCGTTGCGCGAGGGTCTGGTACTGAAGCTTTCTTT. Translation gives CSVARGSGTEAFF.

This clone appeared a few times. Other DNA sequences of this sample code for an identical CDR3. This sequence joins TRBV2 and TRBJ2-1; D is unresolved. The V gene lost 3 bases and the J gene lost 7 bases, with 7 bases spanning the gap. The CDR3 loop spans 12 amino acids. CDR1 and CDR2 from the germline V gene are SNHLY and FYNNEI. DNA for the CDR3: TGTGCCAGCAGTGATCCCGGGAATGAGCAGTTCTTC. This gives the protein CASSDPGNEQFF.

The chain recombines TRBV11-1 with TRBJ2-5; D is undetermined. The V end was cut by 4 bases, the J end by 5 bases, with 8 bases between. CDR1 SGHAT and CDR2 FQDESV come from the germline V gene (reference sequence). The CDR3 runs 12 residues. The CDR3: CASSSPWETQYF. DNA of the CDR3: TGTGCCAGCAGCTCCCCCTGGGAGACCCAGTACTTC. Variable domain in full (rest from reference TRBV11-1 and TRBJ2-5): EAEVAQSPRYKITEKSQAVAFWCDPISGHATLYWYRQILGQGPELLVQFQDESVVDDSQLPKDRFSAERLKGVDSTLKIQPAELGDSAMYLCASSSPWETQYFGPGTRLLVL.

On this clone: One base away lies a much larger clone, so this may be a sequencing read error. Within the sample, other DNA sequences also encode this same CDR3. The chain carries TRBV11-2 and TRBJ2-5; D ambiguous. Per the germline V gene, CDR1 is SGHAT and CDR2 is FQNNGV. The CDR3 sequence is 12 residues long. V lost 1 base, J lost 5 bases, and 5 bases lay in between. CDR3 nucleotides: TGTGCCAGCAGCTTAGTCGGGGAGACCCAGTACTTC. It codes for CASSLVGETQYF.

The J gene is TRBJ2-3, the V gene TRBV5-1; TRBD1 agrees at 9 bases. Germline assignment: CDR1 SGHRS and CDR2 YFSETQ. Losses at the gene ends were 5 bases for V and 6 bases for J; bases not matched to a gene: 7. This CDR3 is 14 amino acids long. CDR3 nucleotide sequence: TGCGCCAGCAGACCGGGACAGGGTACGGATACGCAGTATTTT. It codes for CASRPGQGTDTQYF.

In this sample, this clone turned up once. This sequence is one base from a far larger clone and is likely a read error. The gene calls are TRBV4-1 and TRBJ2-7, with D tentatively TRBD2 (6 bases). V gave up 4 bases and J gave up 4 bases, with 17 bases separating them. Germline CDR1 is MGHRA and CDR2 is YSYEKL. The CDR3 spans 15 residues. The DNA of the CDR3 is TGCGCCAGCAGCCGGCGGGGAAGTAGGGTTTACGAGCAGTACTTC. This codes for CASSRRGSRVYEQYF.

The chain is built from TRBV2 and TRBJ1-1; D might be TRBD1 (6 bases). CDR3 length: 15 amino acids. Trimming took off 4 bases at V and 0 bases at J, with 12 bases between the two ends. CDR1 is SNHLY and CDR2 is FYNNEI in the germline V gene. The CDR3 reads CASSVGQKLNTEAFF. In DNA, the CDR3 is TGTGCCAGCAGTGTAGGACAGAAATTGAACACTGAAGCTTTCTTT.

This clone was counted a few times. V usage is TRBV7-6 and J usage is TRBJ2-5, with D perhaps matching TRBD1 (6 bases). The V gene lost 1 base and the J gene lost 2 bases, with 11 bases spanning the gap. Germline CDR1 SGHVS, CDR2 FNYEAQ. CDR3 length: 15 amino acids. CDR3 bases: TGTGCCAGCAGCTTAGGGTGGACAGCTCAAGAGACCCAGTACTTC. Translation gives CASSLGWTAQETQYF.

V gene TRBV7-6 combines with J gene TRBJ2-7; D is undetermined. The germline V and J ends were trimmed by 0 bases and 0 bases, with 6 bases remaining between them. Germline loops: CDR1 SGHVS, CDR2 FNYEAQ. This CDR3 comprises 14 residues. The CDR3 DNA reads as TGTGCCAGCAGCTTAGCAGGGTTCTCCTACGAGCAGTACTTC. Amino acids: CASSLAGFSYEQYF.

The chain has TRBV11-3 and TRBJ2-1; no definite D call. CDR3 size: 15 residues. The germline V and J ends were trimmed by 3 bases and 0 bases, with 9 bases remaining between them. CDR1 SGHNT and CDR2 YENEEA come from the germline V gene. CDR3: CASSLRDSSYNEQFF. The CDR3 nucleotides are TGTGCCAGCAGCTTGAGAGATAGCTCCTACAATGAGCAGTTCTTC.

This sequence joins TRBV7-6 and TRBJ2-7; the D is unclear. Germline lookup yields CDR1 SGHVS and CDR2 FNYEAQ. With 3 bases removed from V and 11 bases from J, the gap between germline ends came to 14 bases. This CDR3 has 12 residues. CDR3 coding DNA: TGTGCCAGCAGCTTCGAGCAGAACAAGAAGTACTTC. Translated, it gives CASSFEQNKKYF.

V usage is TRBV7-9 and J usage is TRBJ2-2, with D unresolved. Trimming removed 2 bases from V and 2 bases from J, with 12 bases in between. From germline, CDR1 is SEHNR and CDR2 FQNEAQ (reference sequence). This CDR3 comprises 16 residues. The CDR3: CASSLNNLLNTGELFF. The CDR3, as DNA: TGTGCCAGCAGCTTAAACAATTTATTAAACACCGGGGAGCTGTTTTTT.

The J gene is TRBJ2-3, the V gene TRBV5-1, with D possibly TRBD1 on 6 matching bases. Germline V lookup: CDR1 SGHRS, CDR2 YFSETQ. V lost 4 bases, J lost 2 bases, and 20 bases lay in between. The CDR3 extends over 17 amino acids. The DNA of the CDR3 is TGCGCCAGCAGCACGGCCCCACAGGGAGCATCCACAGATACGCAGTATTTT. Its protein is CASSTAPQGASTDTQYF.

The V and J genes are TRBV7-9 and TRBJ2-3, with 11 bases identical to TRBD2. This CDR3 spans 16 amino acids. After removal of 1 base from V and 0 bases from J, the junction contained 0 bases not matched to a gene. Germline V CDR1 and CDR2: SEHNR, FQNEAQ (reference sequence). CDR3 nucleotide sequence: TGTGCCAGCAGCTTAGGGACTAGCGGGAGCACAGATACGCAGTATTTT. Translating gives CASSLGTSGSTDTQYF.

The V call is TRBV20-1, the J call TRBJ2-7, with D perhaps matching TRBD1 or TRBD2 (6 bases each). Germline values: CDR1 DFQATT, CDR2 SNEGSKA (reference sequence). The CDR3 is 11 residues long. The CDR3 sequence is CRLGGAYEQYF. CDR3 in DNA: TGCAGACTCGGGGGCGCCTACGAGCAGTACTTC.